The rows below give T cell receptor beta chains drawn from one sample of a study of tumor-infiltrating lymphocytes in primary liver carcinoma. A single record per CDR3 protein comes from TCRdb applying MiXCR to the multiplex PCR reads. The sample records approximately 73,000 distinct CDR3 sequences, around 75% being singletons. The sequenced material came from liver tumor tissue from sampling region 4. The origin of the receptors is an older woman with primary liver carcinoma and hepatitis B virus infection. Both conserved end residues are part of each CDR3. A D gene is named only where the DNA matches it firmly. The size entry is marked missing in some rows and otherwise reads once, few, many or a size class.

size: NA
J: TRBJ1-2
V: TRBV11-2
D: NA
CDR3: CVTSLDPGAIYVYTF
DNA: TGTGTCACCAGCTTAGATCCGGGAGCAATCTATGTCTACACCTTC

size: NA
J: TRBJ1-2
V: TRBV11-2
D: TRBD1
CDR3: CVSSLDRGAGGYTF
DNA: TGTGTTAGCAGCTTAGACAGGGGGGCCGGTGGCTACACCTTC

size: many
J: TRBJ2-7
V: TRBV5-1
D: NA
CDR3: CASSRGHTISSYEQYF
DNA: TGCGCCAGCAGCCGGGGACACACAATTAGCTCCTACGAGCAGTACTTC

size: NA
J: TRBJ2-1
V: TRBV11-3
D: TRBD2
CDR3: CASCDGRGGLAGGFNVQFF
DNA: TGTGCCAGCTGCGACGGACGGGGGGGACTAGCGGGAGGATTCAATGTGCAATTCTTC

size: NA
J: TRBJ2-1
V: TRBV11-3
D: TRBD2
CDR3: CANSLCGSTNEQFF
DNA: TGTGCCAACAGCTTATGCGGGAGCACTAATGAGCAGTTTTTC

size: NA
J: TRBJ2-5
V: TRBV19
D: NA
CDR3: CASSKRTTGTGETQYF
DNA: TGTGCCAGTAGCAAACGAACCACCGGGACTGGGGAGACCCAGTACTTC

size: NA
J: TRBJ1-2
V: TRBV28
D: TRBD1
CDR3: CTSSRRGLGTF
DNA: TGTACCAGCAGTCGCAGGGGGCTCGGCACCTTC

size: NA
J: TRBJ2-7
V: TRBV14
D: NA
CDR3: CASSQEGVDPVLEQYF
DNA: TGTGCCAGCAGCCAAGAAGGGGTGGATCCCGTGCTAGAGCAGTACTTC

size: NA
J: TRBJ2-1
V: TRBV5-1
D: TRBD2
CDR3: CVSSFSGSRNEQLF
DNA: TGCGTCAGCAGCTTTAGCGGGAGTAGGAATGAGCAGCTCTTC

size: NA
J: TRBJ2-1
V: TRBV11-2
D: NA
CDR3: CDSSRLNPAVAHEQFF
DNA: TGTGACAGCAGCCGACTAAACCCCGCGGTTGCCCATGAGCAGTTCTTC

size: NA
J: TRBJ2-7
V: TRBV11-2
D: NA
CDR3: CASGLDAGHTSEQYF
DNA: TGTGCCAGCGGCTTAGACGCAGGCCATACGTCCGAGCAGTATTTC

size: NA
J: TRBJ2-3
V: TRBV29-1
D: NA
CDR3: CGVDRGTQYF
DNA: TGCGGCGTTGATAGGGGTACGCAGTATTTT

size: once
J: TRBJ1-5
V: TRBV12-3/TRBV12-4
D: NA
CDR3: CASSLTWGVGQPQHF
DNA: TGTGCCAGCAGTTTAACATGGGGCGTCGGTCAGCCCCAACATTTT

size: NA
J: TRBJ2-7
V: TRBV11-1
D: NA
CDR3: CASGGKMATYEQYF
DNA: TGTGCTAGCGGCGGGAAGATGGCCACCTACGAGCAGTACTTC

size: NA
J: TRBJ2-2
V: TRBV5-1
D: NA
CDR3: CASSLGRVNTRELFF
DNA: TGTGCCAGCAGCTTAGGGCGGGTGAACACCAGGGAGCTGTTTTTT

size: NA
J: TRBJ1-1
V: TRBV6-6
D: NA
CDR3: CASSMTGYTEAFF
DNA: TGTGCCAGTAGCATGACAGGATACACTGAAGCTTTCTTT

size: NA
J: TRBJ2-3
V: TRBV6-5
D: NA
CDR3: CASSPRVGGTDTQYF
DNA: TGTGCCAGCAGTCCACGGGTGGGGGGCACAGATACGCAGTATTTT

size: NA
J: TRBJ1-2
V: TRBV28
D: NA
CDR3: CASSRAPRVIGGYTF
DNA: TGTGCCAGTAGTCGCGCTCCCAGGGTGATTGGAGGCTACACCTTC

size: NA
J: TRBJ2-1
V: TRBV2
D: TRBD1
CDR3: CASRTQGQENEQFF
DNA: TGTGCCAGCAGGACTCAGGGACAGGAAAATGAGCAGTTCTTC

size: NA
J: TRBJ2-1
V: TRBV2
D: NA
CDR3: CASRRDPPIYNEQFF
DNA: TGTGCCAGCAGGCGGGACCCTCCTATCTACAATGAGCAGTTCTTC

size: many
J: TRBJ2-5
V: TRBV5-1
D: NA
CDR3: CASSLGPTQETQYF
DNA: TGCGCCAGCAGCTTAGGACCCACTCAAGAGACCCAGTACTTC

size: NA
J: TRBJ1-6
V: TRBV12-3/TRBV12-4
D: NA
CDR3: CVSGLGWQSHLHF
DNA: TGTGTCAGCGGGTTAGGGTGGCAATCACACCTCCACTTT

size: once
J: TRBJ2-2
V: TRBV10-1
D: NA
CDR3: CASSKGPAGELFF
DNA: TGCGCCAGCAGTAAGGGGCCGGCCGGGGAACTGTTTTTT

size: once
J: TRBJ2-3
V: TRBV9
D: NA
CDR3: CASRPAGLADTQYF
DNA: TGTGCCAGCCGTCCTGCGGGGTTAGCAGATACGCAGTATTTT

size: NA
J: TRBJ1-2
V: TRBV6-5
D: NA
CDR3: CASSYSPGKADGYTF
DNA: TGTGCTAGCAGTTACTCACCAGGCAAAGCAGATGGCTACACCTTC